These 16 T cell receptor beta chains were sequenced from one sample in a study of neurological immune-mediated disorders. MiXCR, run by TCRdb on the 5' RACE reads, gives a single entry per CDR3 protein. The table shows 55,000 or so distinct CDR3 sequences, with approximately 4.1% occurring only once. Sequencing input: PBMCs. These receptors came from a man in his forties or fifties with multiple sclerosis.

V is TRBV25-1 and J is TRBJ1-1, with a tentative D call TRBD1 (5 bases). With 2 bases removed from V and 4 bases from J, the gap between germline ends came to 14 bases. The V gene's germline CDR1 is MGHDK and CDR2 SYGVNS. The CDR3 covers 15 residues. This CDR3 reads CASSEPRAGGTEAFF. CDR3 bases: TGTGCCAGCAGTGAACCGAGGGCGGGGGGCACTGAAGCTTTCTTT.

This clonotype has more than one count but fewer than ten. The chain recombines TRBV7-3 with TRBJ2-1, with a tentative D call TRBD2 (6 bases). CDR1 and CDR2 from the germline V gene are SGHTA and FQGTGA. V shed 5 bases and J shed 6 bases, with 14 bases lying between them. This CDR3 has 14 residues. CDR3 region: CASSPGESANEQFF. CDR3 nucleotide sequence: TGTGCCAGCAGCCCGGGAGAAAGTGCCAATGAGCAGTTCTTC. The full variable domain, its missing parts supplied by reference TRBV7-3 and TRBJ2-1, is GAGVSQTPSNKVTEKGKYVELRCDPISGHTALYWYRQSLGQGPEFLIYFQGTGAADDSGLPNDRFFAVRPEGSVSTLKIQRTERGDSAVYLCASSPGESANEQFFGPGTRLTVL.

This CDR3 is CASSFGTGVGEQFF. CDR3 coding DNA: TGTGCCAGCAGTTTCGGGACTGGGGTCGGTGAGCAGTTCTTC. This chain uses TRBV12-3 or TRBV12-4 with TRBJ2-1, with D perhaps TRBD2 (6 bases). V was shortened by 3 bases and J by 9 bases, with 15 bases between the two germline ends. This CDR3 has 14 residues.

This clonotype was counted at least ten times. This chain joins TRBV27 and TRBJ2-1; 7 bases match TRBD1. The CDR3 length is 16 residues. V was pared by 0 bases and J by 7 bases, with 9 bases of the junction left unmatched. The germline gives CDR1 MNHEY, CDR2 SMNVEV (reference sequence). CDR3 sequence reads: CASSLSGQRLGNEQFF. CDR3 nucleotide sequence: TGTGCCAGCAGTTTATCGGGACAGCGCCTTGGGAATGAGCAGTTCTTC.

This clonotype was detected many times. The chain has TRBV5-1 and TRBJ2-3; D is perhaps TRBD1 (5 bases). This CDR3 contains 18 residues. Trimming stripped 4 bases from V and 0 bases from J, with 21 bases between. Germline assignment: CDR1 SGHRS and CDR2 YFSETQ. The CDR3 region has the DNA TGCGCCAGCAGCCCCCAATCACTTTCGACAGAAAGCACAGATACGCAGTATTTT. Translated, it gives CASSPQSLSTESTDTQYF.

There are many counts of this clonotype. This chain connects TRBV10-3 to TRBJ2-3, with D possibly TRBD2 on 5 matching bases. Germline CDR1 and CDR2: ENHRY and SYGVKD. The CDR3 totals 13 residues. V was trimmed by 0 bases and J by 7 bases, leaving 8 bases between them. This CDR3 reads CAISESPGYTQYF. CDR3 nucleotides: TGTGCCATCAGTGAGTCCCCGGGGTATACGCAGTATTTT.

The sample holds many counts of this clonotype. The V call is TRBV20-1, the J call TRBJ1-2; 8 nucleotides match TRBD1. Unmatched junction bases numbered 11, after V lost 1 base and J lost 4 bases. The CDR3 spans 16 residues. Germline V gives CDR1 DFQATT, CDR2 SNEGSKA (reference sequence). CDR3 loop: CSARVLGQGPTYGYTF. CDR3 bases: TGCAGTGCTAGAGTCCTCGGACAGGGTCCGACCTATGGCTACACCTTC.

This clonotype was picked up many times. The rearrangement uses TRBV7-9 and TRBJ1-2; D unresolved. The CDR3 is 13 residues long. The V gene's germline CDR1 is SEHNR and CDR2 FQNEAQ (reference sequence). Trimming stripped 3 bases from V and 4 bases from J, with 9 bases between. CDR3 nucleotides: TGTGCCAGCAGCTTGCCACAGAGCTATGGCTACACCTTC. Its protein product is CASSLPQSYGYTF.

This clonotype was counted at least ten times. The rearrangement links TRBV5-1 to TRBJ2-7, with 8 bases fitting TRBD2. Trimming cost V 6 bases and J 0 bases; bases outside gene matches: 5. The germline gives CDR1 SGHRS, CDR2 YFSETQ. The length of the CDR3 is 14 residues. CDR3 sequence: CASKPGGGSYEQYF. The CDR3, as DNA: TGCGCCAGCAAGCCCGGGGGGGGCTCCTACGAGCAGTACTTC.

This clonotype was recorded many times. The J gene is TRBJ2-7, the V gene TRBV29-1; weak D call: TRBD1 (5 bases). Germline lookup yields CDR1 SQVTM and CDR2 ANQGSEA. This CDR3 region has 13 residues. V lost 3 bases to trimming and J lost 0 bases, with 9 bases between them. CDR3 nucleotides: TGCAGCGTTGAGGGGCAGCACTCCTACGAGCAGTACTTC. It specifies CSVEGQHSYEQYF.

This clonotype was seen a few times. This chain joins TRBV28 and TRBJ1-2; no definite D call. Germline V lookup: CDR1 MDHEN, CDR2 SYDVKM. The germline V and J ends were trimmed by 4 bases and 8 bases, with 20 bases remaining between them. The CDR3 runs to 15 residues. CDR3 sequence: CASSSPRRSVFGYTF. The CDR3 coding sequence is TGTGCCAGCAGTTCCCCCCGGAGATCGGTGTTCGGCTACACCTTC.

The chain employs TRBV20-1 and TRBJ2-3, with 10 bases fitting TRBD1. The CDR3 has 15 residues. Germline values: CDR1 DFQATT, CDR2 SNEGSKA (reference sequence). Trimming took 6 bases from V and 0 from J; bases not matched to a gene: 6. In DNA form, the CDR3 reads TGCAGTGCGGACAGGGGGGAAATTAGCACAGATACGCAGTATTTT. Its translation is CSADRGEISTDTQYF.

This clonotype was counted many times. V usage is TRBV28 and J usage is TRBJ2-5; the match to TRBD2 covers 9 bases. The V segment lost 7 bases and the J segment 4 bases; nucleotides outside the gene matches: 7. This CDR3 spans 14 amino acids. Germline V lookup: CDR1 MDHEN, CDR2 SYDVKM. CDR3 in amino acids: CASNPAGGRETQYF. In nucleotides, the CDR3 is TGTGCCAGCAATCCAGCGGGGGGAAGAGAGACCCAGTACTTC.

The chain uses TRBV5-6 and TRBJ2-1; D possibly corresponds to TRBD1 (6 bases). Germline assignment: CDR1 SGHDT and CDR2 YYEEEE. This CDR3 region has 14 residues. V lost 3 bases, J lost 6 bases, and 13 bases lay in between. CDR3 amino acids: CASSSQGMANEQFF. In nucleotides, the CDR3 is TGTGCCAGCAGCTCACAGGGAATGGCCAATGAGCAGTTCTTC.

In its sample, this clonotype was seen a few times. It may be a read error: a sequence one base away is much more abundant. The V and J genes are TRBV5-1 and TRBJ2-7, with D uncertain. Trimming pared 0 bases from V and 2 bases from J, leaving 6 bases between. Looked up from germline, CDR1 is SGHRS and CDR2 is YFSETQ. The CDR3 is 13 amino acids. The CDR3 DNA is TGCGCCAGCAGCTTGGAAGGAACCTACGAGCAGTACTTC. This translates into CASSLEGTYEQYF.

This chain uses TRBV18 with TRBJ1-1; no clear D. The CDR3 runs to 18 residues. Trimming stripped 2 bases from V and 3 bases from J, with 22 bases between. The germline gives CDR1 KGHSH, CDR2 LQKENI. CDR3 protein: CASSPALSLDDTHTEAFF. The CDR3 region has the DNA TGTGCCAGCTCACCAGCGTTATCATTGGATGACACCCACACTGAAGCTTTCTTT. Full variable domain (missing parts from reference TRBV18 and TRBJ1-1): NAGVMQNPRHLVRRRGQEARLRCSPMKGHSHVYWYRQLPEEGLKFMVYLQKENIIDESGMPKERFSAEFPKEGPSILRIQQVVRGDSAAYFCASSPALSLDDTHTEAFFGQGTRLTVV.